This T cell receptor beta chain was sequenced during a study of blood T cell repertoires in COVID-19. Study background: COVID-19 samples collected from the United States, Italy and Spain covered acute and convalescent phases. In each case, the material was cDNA or gDNA derived from T cells, B-cell-depleted T cells, or PBMCs.

Per the study methods: Nucleated cell counts were estimated from reference gene primer amplification. The method was immunoSEQ multiplex PCR; TCRdb's version includes in-frame clones alone and lacks a portion of them. The D gene and trimming were derived from the DNA, and the V and J assignments and clone size from that table. Of 140,000 to 150,000 clones detected, around 82% appear once; the ten largest clones hold 44%. From germline, CDR1 is SEHNR and CDR2 FQNEAQ (reference sequence). The CDR3 length is 18 residues. Trimming took off 5 bases at V and 2 bases at J, with 24 bases between the two ends.

Sequencing was performed on peripheral blood. V usage is TRBV7-9 and J usage is TRBJ1-1; a possible D gene is TRBD1 (5 bases). The sequence came from a human donor in a cohort sampled during active COVID-19. The CDR3 DNA reads TGTGCCAGCAGCCGTTTCTGGGGTCTTCGACAGCAAAACACTGAAGCTTTCTTT. This gives the protein CASSRFWGLRQQNTEAFF.